This TCR beta chain emerged from a study of regulatory T cells in long-lasting Graves disease (dated by TCRdb to the early 2020s). Background for the entire study: In the newly diagnosed Graves' disease group, patients had been taking antithyroid drugs for less than 3 months. A total of roughly 35 samples were covered by TCR sequencing, comprising approximately 13 persistent and 20 newly diagnosed Graves' disease patients. The study was registered as a clinical trial and conducted in China. Peripheral blood TCR sequencing and RNA sequencing compared persistent Graves' disease patients with newly diagnosed Graves' disease patients.

Study-wide conclusions, independent of this receptor: More public clonotypes were shared among persistent patients (around 3,000) than among newly diagnosed patients (more than 900). Preferential use of TRBV28, TRBJ1-2 and TRBJ2-5 was observed in persistent disease, whereas TRBV20-1 and TRBJ2-1 were favored in newly diagnosed disease. Only the TCR beta chain was sequenced and analyzed. Peripheral blood alone was examined, since thyroid tissue, which constituted the primary lesion, could not be accessed. The small sample size was acknowledged by the authors as a limitation that may reduce accuracy. Compared with newly diagnosed patients, persistent Graves' disease patients had lower TCR Shannon entropy and fewer highly expanded clones, which suggests clonal expansion.

Library creation used multiplex PCR. The sequencing machine was an Illumina HiSeq 4000. CDR3 regions were amplified by Arm-PCR with iRepertoire HTBI primers to construct TCR beta libraries. Gel purification was performed on PCR products prior to sequencing. Turning to the authors' computational methods: Gene usage analysis of CDR3 amino acid clonotypes relied on the roughly 60 TRBV and over 13 TRBJ segments identified across samples. COPE and FqMerger were used to merge filtered high-quality paired reads into contigs. BLAST was used to align contigs to IMGT TRBV, TRBD and TRBJ reference genes, and CDR3 was defined according to IMGT. Highly expanded clones were defined as clonotypes with a frequency above 0.1%. Shannon entropy served as the measure of repertoire diversity, while the Gini coefficient captured V-J evenness. A clonotype was considered public if more than one individual shared it. The public reads were reprocessed in TCRdb via fastp at Q25 and MiXCR, keeping in-frame beta chains. Rows with a matching CDR3 protein are joined into one entry that keeps the most common DNA and genes. Clone size and V and J calls follow TCRdb, not the original study. The sample table lists about 320,000 distinct CDR3 sequences, about a sixth of them with a count of one. The ten largest clones represent approximately 35% of the sample.

This clonotype has just a few counts. Its specific antigen is unknown. Per-base quality was not reported, and no clone a single base away is much larger than it. V loses 6 bases of germline sequence and J loses 1 base, and the interval between the two ends is 17 bases. The cysteine opens and the phenylalanine closes a CDR3 of 16 amino acids. Kept here is only the CDR3 DNA, which spans 48 bases and is read in frame from base 1. Interpreted using the paper, the time point label stands for: newly diagnosed GD, antithyroid drugs for less than 3 months. For both TCR sequencing and RNA sequencing, RNA was extracted from PBMCs using TRIzol. The diagnosis of Graves' disease was made according to American Thyroid Association guidelines. The patients came from an endocrinology department in Xi'an, China. Each patient gave approximately 9.7 milliliters of peripheral blood, collected in an EDTA anticoagulant tube. PBMCs were isolated by Ficoll Paque Plus density gradient separation without further T cell sorting. An Agilent 2100 Bioanalyzer and agarose gel were used to assess RNA quality, and a NanoDrop 2000 was used to measure RNA concentration.

The chain is encoded by TRBV12-3 or TRBV12-4 joined to TRBJ2-3; tentative D gene TRBD2, with 5 bases matching. The sequence derives from a female donor with Graves disease. The material was peripheral blood mononuclear cells (PBMCs), obtained at new diagnosis, from a patient treated with antithyroid drugs. The CDR3 sequence is CASSPLWETRTDTQYF. The DNA is as follows: TGTGCCAGCAGCCCTTTGTGGGAGACCCGCACAGATACGCAGTATTTT.